The T cell receptor beta chain described here comes from a study of memory CD4+ T cells and cytomegalovirus serostatus. Study details: This sample comes from healthy Belgian adults, 9 CMV seropositive, 24 seronegative.

Single viable CD3+CD4+CD8-CD45RO+ cells were sorted as the memory CD4+ T cells. CD4+ T cells were isolated by positive magnetic selection. The study's findings and limits: CD4+ memory repertoires contained about 40% of the roughly 160 reported CMV TCRbeta sequences. Median bootstrapped AUC for CMV status was approximately 0.94 originally, 0.9 to 0.93 US-trained.

Only in-frame clones appear in the TCRdb table, and some are missing; sequencing was by immunoSEQ multiplex PCR. The sample contains over 35,000 clones, around four fifths of which appear only once. The germline CDR1 and CDR2 sequences are SGHTA and FQGNSA. The CDR3 has 14 residues. The ends were cut back, 4 bases at V and 3 bases at J, with 11 bases in the middle. About this clone: As yet, its antigen is unknown.

The gene calls are TRBV7-2 and TRBJ2-3, with D possibly being TRBD1 (6 bases). The sample was memory CD4+ T cells from blood. This clonotype was obtained from an adult in good health and CMV-seronegative. In DNA, the CDR3 is TGTGCCAGCAGCTCAGGACAGTGGACAGATACGCAGTATTTT. This encodes CASSSGQWTDTQYF.